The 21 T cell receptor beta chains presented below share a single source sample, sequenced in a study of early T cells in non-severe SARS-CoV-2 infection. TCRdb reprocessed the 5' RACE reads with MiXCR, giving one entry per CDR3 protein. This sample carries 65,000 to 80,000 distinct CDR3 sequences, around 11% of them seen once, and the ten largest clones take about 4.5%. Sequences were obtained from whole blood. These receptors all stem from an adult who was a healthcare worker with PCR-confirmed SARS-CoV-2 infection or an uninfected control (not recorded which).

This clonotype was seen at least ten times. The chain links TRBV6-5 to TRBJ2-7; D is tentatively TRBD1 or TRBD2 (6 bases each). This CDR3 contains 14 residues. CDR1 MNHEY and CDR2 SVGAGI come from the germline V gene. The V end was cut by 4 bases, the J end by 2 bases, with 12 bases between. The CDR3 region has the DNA TGTGCCAGCAGTTTACAGGGAGGAACCTACGAGCAGTACTTC. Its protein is CASSLQGGTYEQYF.

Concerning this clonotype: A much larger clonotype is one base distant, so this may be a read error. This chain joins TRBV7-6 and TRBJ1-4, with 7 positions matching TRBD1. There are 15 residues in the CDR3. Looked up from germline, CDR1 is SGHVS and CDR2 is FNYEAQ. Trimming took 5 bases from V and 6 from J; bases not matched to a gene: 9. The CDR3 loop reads CASSQGDKADEKLFF. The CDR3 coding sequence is TGTGCCAGCAGCCAGGGGGACAAGGCTGATGAAAAACTGTTTTTT.

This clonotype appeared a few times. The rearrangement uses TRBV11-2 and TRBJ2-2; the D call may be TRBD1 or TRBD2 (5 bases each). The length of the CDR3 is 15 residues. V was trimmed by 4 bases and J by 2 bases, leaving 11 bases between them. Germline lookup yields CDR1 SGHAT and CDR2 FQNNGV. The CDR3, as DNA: TGTGCCAGCAGCTCCGGGGACCGCAACACCGGGGAGCTGTTTTTT. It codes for CASSSGDRNTGELFF.

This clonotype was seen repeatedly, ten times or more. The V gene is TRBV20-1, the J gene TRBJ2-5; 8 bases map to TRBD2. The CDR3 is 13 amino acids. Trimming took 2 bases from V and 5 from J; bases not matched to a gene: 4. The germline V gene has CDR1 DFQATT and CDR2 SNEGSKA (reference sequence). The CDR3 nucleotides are TGCAGTGCTAGACGGGGGGGCGGTGAGACCCAGTACTTC. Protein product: CSARRGGGETQYF.

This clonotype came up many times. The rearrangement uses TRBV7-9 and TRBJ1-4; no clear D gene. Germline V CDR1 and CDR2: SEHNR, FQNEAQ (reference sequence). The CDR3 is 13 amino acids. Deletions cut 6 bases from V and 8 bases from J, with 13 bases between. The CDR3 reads CASSPGSREKLFF. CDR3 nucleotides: TGTGCCAGCAGTCCGGGATCAAGGGAAAAACTGTTTTTT.

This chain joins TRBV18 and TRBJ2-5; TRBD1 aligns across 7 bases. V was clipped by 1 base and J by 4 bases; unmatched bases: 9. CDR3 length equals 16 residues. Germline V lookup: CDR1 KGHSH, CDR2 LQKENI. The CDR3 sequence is CASSPRVGGKGETQYF. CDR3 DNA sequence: TGTGCCAGCTCACCACGGGTAGGGGGCAAAGGAGAGACCCAGTACTTC.

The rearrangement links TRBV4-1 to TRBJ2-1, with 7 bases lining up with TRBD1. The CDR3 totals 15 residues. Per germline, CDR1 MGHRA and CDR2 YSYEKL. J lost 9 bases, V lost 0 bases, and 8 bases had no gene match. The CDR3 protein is CASSQDPYRGIEQFF. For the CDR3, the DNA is TGCGCCAGCAGCCAAGATCCATACAGGGGCATTGAGCAGTTCTTC.

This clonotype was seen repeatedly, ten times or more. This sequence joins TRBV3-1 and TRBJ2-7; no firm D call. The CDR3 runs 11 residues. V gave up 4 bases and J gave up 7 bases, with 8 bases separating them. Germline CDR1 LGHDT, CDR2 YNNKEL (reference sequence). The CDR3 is CASSRVGEQYF. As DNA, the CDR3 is TGTGCCAGCAGCCGGGTGGGGGAGCAGTACTTC.

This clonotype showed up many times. The CDR3 sequence: CASSAGGAGYGYTF. The CDR3 nucleotides are TGTGCCAGCAGCGCAGGGGGCGCCGGCTATGGCTACACCTTC. V usage is TRBV7-6 and J usage is TRBJ1-2; 8 bases map to TRBD1. Germline V gene sequence: CDR1 SGHVS, CDR2 FNYEAQ. This CDR3 has 14 residues. After removal of 5 bases from V and 4 bases from J, the junction contained 6 bases not matched to a gene.

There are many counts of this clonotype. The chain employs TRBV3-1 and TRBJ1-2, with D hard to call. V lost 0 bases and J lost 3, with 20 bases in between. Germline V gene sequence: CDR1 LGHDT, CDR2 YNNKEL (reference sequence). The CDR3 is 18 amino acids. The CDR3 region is CASSQEDRFPPLYYGYTF. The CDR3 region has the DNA TGTGCCAGCAGCCAAGAGGATAGGTTCCCTCCCCTCTACTATGGCTACACCTTC.

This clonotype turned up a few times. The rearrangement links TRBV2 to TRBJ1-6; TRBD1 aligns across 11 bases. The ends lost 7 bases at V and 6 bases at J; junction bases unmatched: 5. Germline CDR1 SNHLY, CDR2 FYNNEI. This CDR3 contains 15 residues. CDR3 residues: CASTRGQGANSPLHF. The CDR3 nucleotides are TGTGCCAGCACCCGTGGACAGGGGGCTAATTCACCCCTCCACTTT.

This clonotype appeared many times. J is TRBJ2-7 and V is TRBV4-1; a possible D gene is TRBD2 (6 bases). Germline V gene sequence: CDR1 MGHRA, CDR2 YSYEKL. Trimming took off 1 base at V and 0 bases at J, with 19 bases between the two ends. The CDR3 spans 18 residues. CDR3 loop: CASSQAPRRGFDSYEQYF. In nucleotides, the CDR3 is TGCGCCAGCAGCCAAGCCCCCCGGAGGGGATTCGACTCCTACGAGCAGTACTTC.

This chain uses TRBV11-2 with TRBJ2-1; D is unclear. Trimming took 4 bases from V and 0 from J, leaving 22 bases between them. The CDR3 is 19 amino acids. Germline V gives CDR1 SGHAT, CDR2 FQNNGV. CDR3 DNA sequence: TGTGCCAGCAGCTCCCCCTCCTATAGACCCCCGAGCTCCTACAATGAGCAGTTCTTC. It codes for CASSSPSYRPPSSYNEQFF. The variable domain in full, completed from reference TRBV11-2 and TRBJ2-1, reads EAGVAQSPRYKIIEKRQSVAFWCNPISGHATLYWYQQILGQGPKLLIQFQNNGVVDDSQLPKDRFSAERLKGVDSTLKIQPAKLEDSAVYLCASSSPSYRPPSSYNEQFFGPGTRLTVL.

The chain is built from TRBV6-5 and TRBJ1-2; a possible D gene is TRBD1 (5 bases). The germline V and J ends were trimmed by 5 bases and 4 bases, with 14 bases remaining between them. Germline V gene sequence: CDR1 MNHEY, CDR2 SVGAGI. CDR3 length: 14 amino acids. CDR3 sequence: CASSPGTAIYGYTF. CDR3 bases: TGTGCCAGCAGTCCCGGGACGGCGATCTATGGCTACACCTTC.

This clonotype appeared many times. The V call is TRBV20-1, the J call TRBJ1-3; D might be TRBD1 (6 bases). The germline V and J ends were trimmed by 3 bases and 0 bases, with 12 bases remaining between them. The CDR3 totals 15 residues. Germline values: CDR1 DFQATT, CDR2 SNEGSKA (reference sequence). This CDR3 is CSARPRGRSGNTIYF. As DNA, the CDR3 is TGCAGTGCTAGGCCCCGGGGGCGCTCTGGAAACACCATATATTTT.

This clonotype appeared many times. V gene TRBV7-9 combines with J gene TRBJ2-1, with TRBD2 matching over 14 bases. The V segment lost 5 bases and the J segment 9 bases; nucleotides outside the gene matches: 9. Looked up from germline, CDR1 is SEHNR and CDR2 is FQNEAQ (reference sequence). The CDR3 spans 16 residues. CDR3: CASSPLGLAGVREQFF. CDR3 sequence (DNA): TGTGCCAGCAGCCCCTTGGGACTAGCGGGGGTTCGTGAGCAGTTCTTC.

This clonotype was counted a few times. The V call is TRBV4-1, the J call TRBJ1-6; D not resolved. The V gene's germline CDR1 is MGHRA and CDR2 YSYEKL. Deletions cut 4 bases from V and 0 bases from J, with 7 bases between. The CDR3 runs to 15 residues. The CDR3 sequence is CASSPSSSYNSPLHF. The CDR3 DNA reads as TGCGCCAGCAGCCCCTCGAGCTCCTATAATTCACCCCTCCACTTT.

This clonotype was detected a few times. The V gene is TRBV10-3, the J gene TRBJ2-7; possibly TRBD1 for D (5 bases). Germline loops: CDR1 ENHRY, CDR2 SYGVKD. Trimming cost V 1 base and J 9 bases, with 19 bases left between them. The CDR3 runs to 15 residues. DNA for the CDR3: TGTGCCATCAGTGAGTTCGACAGATCCTACGAGCGGCAGTACTTC. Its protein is CAISEFDRSYERQYF.

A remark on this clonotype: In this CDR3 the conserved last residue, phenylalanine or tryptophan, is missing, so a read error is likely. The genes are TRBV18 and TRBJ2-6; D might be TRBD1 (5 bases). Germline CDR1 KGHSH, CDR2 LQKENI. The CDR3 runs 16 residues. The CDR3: CASSPAGVTGANVLTL. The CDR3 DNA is TGTGCCAGCTCACCAGCTGGGGTTACTGGGGCTAACGTCCTGACTCTC.

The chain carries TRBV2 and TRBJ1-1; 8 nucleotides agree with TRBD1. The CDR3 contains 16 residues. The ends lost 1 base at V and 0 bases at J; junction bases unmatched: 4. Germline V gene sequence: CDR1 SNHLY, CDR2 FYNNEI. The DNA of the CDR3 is TGTGCCAGCAGTGAAGTGCAGGGGGCCCTGAACACTGAAGCTTTCTTT. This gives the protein CASSEVQGALNTEAFF.

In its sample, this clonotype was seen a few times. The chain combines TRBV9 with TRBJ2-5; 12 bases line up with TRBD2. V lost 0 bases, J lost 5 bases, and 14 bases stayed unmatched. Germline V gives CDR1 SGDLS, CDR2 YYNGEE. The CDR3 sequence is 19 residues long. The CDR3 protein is CASSVDVLPLAGGRETQYF. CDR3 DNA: TGTGCCAGCAGCGTAGATGTCCTACCCCTAGCGGGGGGGCGGGAGACCCAGTACTTC.